This T cell receptor beta chain was identified during a study of blood T cells in healthy people across ages. Healthy Russian Caucasian donors spanned ages about 6 to 100 years. The total RNA that was extracted per sample amounted to at least 6 micrograms. For the second PCR, which ran for about 6 to 11 cycles, a sample-barcoded 5' primer and a J-beta primer mix were used. One entry per CDR3 protein results from TCRdb running MiXCR on the 5' RACE reads. The profile covers roughly 1.9 million distinct CDR3 sequences, with 39% appearing a single time and 23% taken by the ten largest. Points on this clonotype: The antigen remains unidentified.

Study findings and constraints: Older age coincided with a roughly linear decline in TCR beta diversity per million T cells. When one million T cells were used, diversity estimates were thought to be underestimates.

The germline V gene encodes CDR1 SEHNR and CDR2 FQNEAQ (reference sequence). The CDR3 totals 14 residues. With 2 bases clipped from V and 7 bases from J, the junction kept 2 bases outside the gene matches. The sample taken for sequencing was blood. The sequence came from a human donor in good health. The chain combines TRBV7-9 with TRBJ1-4; 9 bases align to TRBD1. CDR3 loop: CASSLSGQGEKLFF. The CDR3 DNA sequence: TGTGCCAGCAGCTTATCGGGACAGGGTGAAAAACTGTTTTTT.